This TCR beta chain emerged from a study of response to subunit inactivated influenza vaccine. Notes on the study in general: Only a handful of new T cells, the authors suggested, are recruited with each seasonal influenza vaccination.

This clonotype was observed a handful of times. Antigen unknown. TCRdb re-called the RT-PCR reads through MiXCR, storing one row per CDR3 protein. The repertoire has approximately 680,000 distinct CDR3 sequences, approximately 14% of them found once; the top ten carry approximately 10%. The CDR3 consists of 10 residues. Germline V gene sequence: CDR1 DFQATT, CDR2 SNEGSKA (reference sequence). Trimming took off 5 bases at V and 6 bases at J, with 7 bases between the two ends. The sequence was collected from a man aged 45 to 65 who received an inactivated influenza vaccine. This material consisted of PBMCs from blood, taken 11 to 12 days after vaccination. This chain uses TRBV20-1 with TRBJ1-2; no definite D call. CDR3 residues: CSAPVDGYTF. DNA for the CDR3: TGCAGTGCTCCAGTGGATGGCTACACCTTC.